In this sample, the clone carrying this T cell receptor (beta chain) turned up many times. The sample is drawn from a study of blood T cell repertoires in COVID-19. Study as a whole: Spain, Italy and the United States supplied samples that represented acute and convalescent COVID-19.

V dropped 6 bases and J dropped 3; count of bases not matched to a gene: 4. The CDR3 runs to 13 residues. Per the germline V gene, CDR1 is KGHSH and CDR2 is LQKENI. TCRdb's table, derived via immunoSEQ multiplex PCR, lists solely in-frame clones and lacks some. The sample contains some 300,000 clones, about nine tenths of which appear only once. Material: peripheral blood. The genes are TRBV18 and TRBJ1-1; TRBD1 aligns across 7 bases. This clonotype originated in a woman younger than 45 who had recovered from COVID-19. CDR3 DNA: TGTGCCAGCTCCCTACAGGGGCACACTGAAGCTTTCTTT. Protein sequence: CASSLQGHTEAFF.